Listed here are 3 T cell receptor beta chains from one sample, sequenced in a study of T cell responses to AZD1222 COVID-19 vaccine. The repertoire was sequenced with immunoSEQ multiplex PCR; TCRdb's copy has only in-frame clones and lacks some. The repertoire holds more than 150,000 clones, with approximately 90% as singletons. Sequences were derived from peripheral blood, sampled 28 days after the second AZD1222 dose. The receptors derive from an adult who received the AZD1222 COVID-19 vaccine.

The chain links TRBV27 to TRBJ1-2; D might be TRBD1 (6 bases). The CDR3 sequence is 13 residues long. Germline V gives CDR1 MNHEY, CDR2 SMNVEV (reference sequence). V was shortened by 3 bases and J by 8 bases, with 13 bases between the two germline ends. CDR3 nucleotide sequence: TGTGCCAGCAGTTTCGGTCAGGGGTTGGGCTACACCTTC. Its translation is CASSFGQGLGYTF.

The V and J genes are TRBV27 and TRBJ1-6; a weak D match, TRBD1 (6 bases). Trimming shortened V by 5 bases and J by 5 bases, and 13 bases separated the two germline ends. There are 15 residues in the CDR3. The germline gives CDR1 MNHEY, CDR2 SMNVEV (reference sequence). As DNA, the CDR3 is TGTGCCAGCAGTAAGGACAGCCGAAATAATTCACCCCTCCACTTT. Residues: CASSKDSRNNSPLHF.

The V and J genes are TRBV28 and TRBJ2-5; TRBD1 might be the D (5 bases). The germline V gene encodes CDR1 MDHEN and CDR2 SYDVKM. V gave up 5 bases and J gave up 3 bases, with 7 bases separating them. The CDR3 covers 12 residues. CDR3 sequence: CASSTGEETQYF. As DNA, the CDR3 is TGTGCCAGCAGTACAGGAGAAGAGACCCAGTACTTC. The entire variable domain, with the rest obtained from reference TRBV28 and TRBJ2-5, is as follows: DVKVTQSSRYLVKRTGEKVFLECVQDMDHENMFWYRQDPGLGLRLIYFSYDVKMKEKGDIPEGYSVSREKKERFSLILESASTNQTSMYLCASSTGEETQYFGPGTRLLVL.